This paragraph reports one T cell receptor (beta chain). What this receptor recognizes is not known. Base qualities are not provided; no much larger clone lies one nucleotide away. The data stem from a study of blood T cell repertoires in COVID-19 (TCRdb year 2020). A note on the overall study: Collaborator samples came from the United States, Italy and Spain and covered acute and convalescent phases of COVID-19. The prospective study material was composed of cDNA or gDNA derived from T cells, B-cell-depleted T cells, or PBMCs. Deeply sampled blood TCRbeta repertoires from subjects exposed to, actively infected with, or recovered from COVID-19 were included in the dataset. The repertoires were released in a freely available public database meant as a resource for research on the immune response to SARS-CoV-2. Samples came from the ongoing ImmuneRACE study (first 160 participants) plus 1,254 subjects from 6 global collaborators. A de-identified subject ID, COVID-19 status, age in years and sex were almost always included in the sample metadata. Where available, HLA class I and class II types were taken from metadata supplied by the sample provider and were not determined by assay-based typing. Overall results and qualifications from the work: Clinical and demographic metadata were provided uncurated, with the amount varying by source and participant.

Each collaborating institution followed its own protocols to collect whole blood in K2EDTA tubes. For TCRbeta analysis, collaborator samples were shipped as frozen whole blood, as isolated PBMCs, or as DNA extracted from either sample type. TCRbeta CDR3 regions were amplified from genomic DNA using the immunoSEQ Assay, a bias-controlled multiplex PCR. In the source study's methods: The number of nucleated cells in each sample was estimated from the amplification of reference gene primers within the assay. Sequence reads were collapsed and filtered to measure the absolute abundance of every unique TCRbeta CDR3 rearrangement. Productive Simpson clonality was computed per sample as the square root of Simpson's diversity index over productive rearrangements. Drawn from immuneACCESS, this table holds only the in-frame rearrangements with V and J called that TCRdb kept. Clones are partly lost; checked studies trace under half to an unresolved V gene and leave the rest unexplained. V, J and clone size are taken as reported in that table, and D and trimming were inferred from the DNA itself. This sample comprises roughly 180,000 clones, around 76% of them detected only once. The top ten constitute around 8.9% of the sample.

The junction shows trimming of 9 bases on V and 3 bases on J, and the gene matches do not reach 12 bases of it. The CDR3 covers 15 residues, taking in both the cysteine and the phenylalanine. Of the read, only the CDR3 DNA is kept; its 45 bases are in frame from base 1. From a lookup of the germline V gene, CDR1 and CDR2 are LGHNA and YSLEER. The sample comprised peripheral blood. This sequence uses TRBV4-3 and TRBJ2-5, and 8 bases in between align with TRBD2. This TCR derives from a woman aged 45 to 65 with active or convalescent COVID-19. The CDR3 protein: CASSIRGGREETQYF. The nucleotide sequence is TGCGCCAGTAGCATACGGGGGGGGCGGGAAGAGACCCAGTACTTC.